The 15 T cell receptor beta chains below all came from one sample that was sequenced in a study of T cell repertoires in cytomegalovirus infection. MiXCR, applied by TCRdb to the reads, yields one record per CDR3 protein. The sample has around 440,000 distinct CDR3 sequences; around 10% are singletons. The sample was PBMCs. These receptors came from a human donor in good health (CMV status not recorded). Some clones in this sample may be carry-over from other donors' samples.

This clonotype was counted many times. The chain links TRBV28 to TRBJ2-4; 7 nucleotides align to TRBD2. CDR3 length equals 19 residues. Per germline, CDR1 MDHEN and CDR2 SYDVKM. Trimming at V came to 7 bases and at J to 0 bases, leaving 18 bases not matched to a gene. CDR3 coding DNA: TGTGCCAGCACCCACCTAGGGTCATCGGGAGGCGCAGCCAAAAACATTCAGTACTTC. This encodes CASTHLGSSGGAAKNIQYF. The full variable domain, its missing parts supplied by reference TRBV28 and TRBJ2-4, is DVKVTQSSRYLVKRTGEKVFLECVQDMDHENMFWYRQDPGLGLRLIYFSYDVKMKEKGDIPEGYSVSREKKERFSLILESASTNQTSMYLCASTHLGSSGGAAKNIQYFGAGTRLSVL.

The table lists this clonotype with many counts. The V call is TRBV11-2, the J call TRBJ2-1; no clear D. The CDR3 spans 13 residues. Per germline, CDR1 SGHAT and CDR2 FQNNGV. V dropped 3 bases and J dropped 10 bases, with 13 bases sitting between them. The CDR3 reads CASSFTQFREQFF. CDR3 nucleotide sequence: TGTGCCAGCAGCTTCACCCAGTTTCGGGAGCAGTTCTTC.

This clonotype was counted many times. The chain links TRBV29-1 to TRBJ1-1; 8 bases match TRBD1. Germline V CDR1 and CDR2: SQVTM, ANQGSEA. This CDR3 has 14 amino acids. V gave up 3 bases and J gave up 3 bases; unmatched junction bases: 6. The CDR3 DNA follows: TGCAGCGTTGAGCTTAAGACAGGGGACACTGAAGCTTTCTTT. Its protein is CSVELKTGDTEAFF.

This clonotype appeared a few times. The gene calls are TRBV20-1 and TRBJ1-1, with no clear D. V was pared by 6 bases and J by 3 bases, with 14 bases between. Germline lookup yields CDR1 DFQATT and CDR2 SNEGSKA (reference sequence). This CDR3 contains 13 residues. The CDR3 loop is CSATPGLDTEAFF. CDR3 sequence (DNA): TGCAGTGCCACCCCCGGTTTAGACACTGAAGCTTTCTTT.

This clonotype was recorded many times. V is TRBV7-3 and J is TRBJ2-3; TRBD2 matches at 13 bases. The CDR3 has 16 residues. Germline V gives CDR1 SGHTA, CDR2 FQGTGA. V shed 5 bases and J 4 bases; nucleotides not matched to a gene: 6. The CDR3 sequence: CASSIGTSGKADTQYF. CDR3 sequence (DNA): TGTGCCAGCAGCATAGGGACTAGCGGGAAGGCAGATACGCAGTATTTT.

This clonotype showed up just once. A clone one base away is much larger, so this may be a read error. The chain recombines TRBV20-1 with TRBJ2-7; a possible D gene is TRBD1 (6 bases). The CDR3 spans 13 residues. CDR1 and CDR2 (germline): DFQATT, SNEGSKA (reference sequence). The CDR3, as DNA: TGCAGTGCTAGCGGACAGTTGAGGAACGAGCGGTACTTC. Amino acids: CSASGQLRNERYF.

The chain carries TRBV11-2 and TRBJ2-2; perhaps TRBD1 as D (5 bases). This CDR3 has 18 amino acids. V lost 5 bases and J lost 7, with 26 bases in between. CDR1 and CDR2 from the germline V gene are SGHAT and FQNNGV. The CDR3 bases are TGTGCCAGCAGCCCTAACTCGGCGAACAGGACGGCCCTCGGGGAGCTGTTTTTT. Protein sequence: CASSPNSANRTALGELFF.

This clonotype was detected only a few times. V is TRBV28 and J is TRBJ2-1; TRBD1 matches 7 bases. V gave up 3 bases and J gave up 9 bases; unmatched junction bases: 14. CDR3 length: 16 residues. Looked up from germline, CDR1 is MDHEN and CDR2 is SYDVKM. The CDR3 region is CASSLDEGGWTGEQFF. The CDR3 coding sequence is TGTGCCAGCAGTTTGGATGAAGGGGGCTGGACTGGTGAGCAGTTCTTC.

In its sample, this clonotype was seen many times. The chain links TRBV11-2 to TRBJ2-1; D is unclear. V was trimmed by 0 bases and J by 1 base, leaving 10 bases between them. The CDR3 extends over 16 amino acids. The V gene's germline CDR1 is SGHAT and CDR2 FQNNGV. Here the CDR3 DNA reads TGTGCCAGCAGCTTAGATCCCCGATTGTCCTACAATGAGCAGTTCTTC. It specifies CASSLDPRLSYNEQFF.

The table lists this clonotype with a few counts. The rearrangement joins TRBV20-1 to TRBJ2-1; 13 nucleotides match TRBD2. CDR1 and CDR2 (germline): DFQATT, SNEGSKA (reference sequence). The CDR3 totals 18 residues. Trimming cost V 1 base and J 0 bases; bases outside gene matches: 6. This CDR3 reads CSARGLAGGPLSYNEQFF. CDR3 sequence (DNA): TGCAGTGCTAGAGGACTAGCGGGGGGCCCCCTCTCCTACAATGAGCAGTTCTTC.

This clonotype was seen many times. This chain connects TRBV6-1 to TRBJ2-7, with 10 bases matching TRBD2. The V gene's germline CDR1 is MNHNS and CDR2 SASEGT. V was clipped by 2 bases and J by 4 bases; unmatched bases: 8. The CDR3 covers 16 residues. The CDR3 DNA reads as TGTGCCAGCAGTGAAATGGGAGCTAGCGGGAGTTACGAGCAGTACTTC. This sequence encodes CASSEMGASGSYEQYF.

On this clonotype itself: Since a much larger clone is just one base distant, this may be a read error. V is TRBV12-3 or TRBV12-4 and J is TRBJ1-4, with D possibly being TRBD1 (6 bases). CDR3 size: 15 residues. This CDR3 reads CDSNFRGGFNEKLFF. The CDR3 nucleotides are TGTGACAGCAATTTCAGGGGCGGATTTAATGAAAAACTGTTTTTT.

This clonotype was seen ten or more times. The rearrangement links TRBV7-6 to TRBJ1-4; 8 bases match TRBD1. V lost 5 bases to trimming and J lost 4 bases; unmatched junction nucleotides: 6. From germline, CDR1 is SGHVS and CDR2 FNYEAQ. This CDR3 has 15 amino acids. CDR3 amino acids: CASSPGTGDNEKLFF. The CDR3, as DNA: TGTGCCAGCAGCCCCGGGACAGGCGATAATGAAAAACTGTTTTTT.

This clonotype was recorded many times. This rearrangement joins TRBV28 to TRBJ2-5, with D unclear. Germline V gene sequence: CDR1 MDHEN, CDR2 SYDVKM. Trimming took 4 bases from V and 4 from J, leaving 10 bases between them. The CDR3 length is 13 residues. Here the CDR3 reads CASSWQSGETQYF. The CDR3 DNA reads as TGTGCCAGCAGTTGGCAGTCCGGAGAGACCCAGTACTTC.

V and J are TRBV29-1 and TRBJ2-7, with 10 nucleotides matching TRBD2. The CDR3 is 14 amino acids. J gave up 6 bases and V 6 bases, and 11 bases lay outside the gene matches. Germline CDR1 SQVTM, CDR2 ANQGSEA. The CDR3 DNA reads TGCAGCGTCGGCTCTAGCGGGAGTATTGGCGAGCAGTACTTC. Encoded protein: CSVGSSGSIGEQYF.